This TCR beta chain emerged from a study of chemoradiotherapy in HPV16-positive cancers. Points on this clone: The antigen remains undetermined.

This CDR3 is built from 13 residues. Germline V gene data show CDR1 as LNHDA and CDR2 as SQIVND (reference sequence). V was shortened by 7 bases and J by 3 bases, with 12 bases between the two germline ends. Regarding the study as a whole: During treatment, candidate HPV-specific clones and E7-related motifs expanded in tumor.

Measured with immunoSEQ multiplex PCR; TCRdb has only the in-frame clones, and not every one. The data show 25,000 to 40,000 clones, approximately 90% seen once. The rearrangement uses TRBV19 and TRBJ1-1; D uncertain. The sequencing here drew on blood, taken from a patient who underwent chemoradiotherapy. The sequence was collected from a human donor with HPV-associated anogenital cancer. CDR3 region: CASTTPRDTEAFF. CDR3 in DNA: TGTGCCAGTACCACCCCGAGGGACACTGAAGCTTTCTTT.